A single TCR beta chain is shown here with its context. The source of the sample is a study of T cell clones after liver transplantation. On the study more broadly: Post-transplant blood was tracked for graft-donor-reactive T cell clones identified in a pre-transplant mixed lymphocyte reaction. As an antigen-independent comparator, third-party-reactive TCRbeta sequences came from pre-transplant mixed lymphocyte reactions.

The J segment lost 2 bases and the V segment lost 0 bases, leaving 7 bases of the junction unmatched. This CDR3 comprises 18 residues. Germline CDR1 reads SGHDN; CDR2 reads FVKESK. Only in-frame clones appear in the TCRdb table, and some are missing; sequencing was by immunoSEQ multiplex PCR. Of 8,500 to 10,000 clones in the sample, 60% to 80% are singletons; the top ten hold approximately 20%. The sequence derives from a human donor who received a liver transplant. J is TRBJ2-3 and V is TRBV14; 11 bases agree with TRBD2. The sample here was CD8+ T cells from blood, taken before liver transplant. The CDR3 region has the DNA TGTGCCAGCAGCCAAGATAAGACTAGCGGGGAGAACACAGATACGCAGTATTTT. Its translation: CASSQDKTSGENTDTQYF.